These 10 T cell receptor beta chains came from one sample sequenced in a study of blood T cell repertoires in COVID-19 (dated by TCRdb to 2020 to 2022). Receptor libraries were prepared by the immunoSEQ multiplex PCR assay. The table was pulled from immuneACCESS by TCRdb, which kept in-frame rearrangements only. Such tables lose some clones; where checked, under half of the loss comes from unresolved V genes, and the rest has no known cause. This sample comprises over 250,000 clones, 87% of them detected only once. The ten top clones hold 2.3% of the sample. Sequencing input: peripheral blood. All receptors come from a woman between 50 and 59 years old with acute or convalescent COVID-19.

This rearrangement joins TRBV7-2 to TRBJ2-7, with TRBD2 identical over 7 bases. Germline V gives CDR1 SGHTA, CDR2 FQGNSA. With V trimmed by 1 base and J by 3 bases, 0 bases remained unmatched. This CDR3 region has 13 residues. CDR3 sequence (DNA): TGTGCCAGCAGCTTAGGGGGGGGCTACGAGCAGTACTTC. Amino acids: CASSLGGGYEQYF.

The rearrangement uses TRBV24-1 and TRBJ2-1, with TRBD2 matching 11 bases. The CDR3 is 17 residues long. The V gene's germline CDR1 is KGHDR and CDR2 SFDVKD. Losses at the gene ends were 3 bases for V and 3 bases for J; bases not matched to a gene: 6. The CDR3 sequence is CATSDGTGTSGYNEQFF. The DNA for the CDR3 is TGTGCCACCAGTGATGGGACCGGGACTAGCGGCTACAATGAGCAGTTCTTC.

This clone appeared a few times. The rearrangement joins TRBV11-2 to TRBJ2-2; 8 bases map to TRBD2. Per the germline V gene, CDR1 is SGHAT and CDR2 is FQNNGV. The trim removed 4 bases at V and 3 bases at J, leaving 7 bases unmatched. The CDR3 is 16 amino acids. The CDR3 DNA reads as TGTGCCAGCAGCTCACGACTAGCGTCCGACACCGGGGAGCTGTTTTTT. Its translation: CASSSRLASDTGELFF. Full variable domain (rest looked up from reference TRBV11-2 and TRBJ2-2): EAGVAQSPRYKIIEKRQSVAFWCNPISGHATLYWYQQILGQGPKLLIQFQNNGVVDDSQLPKDRFSAERLKGVDSTLKIQPAKLEDSAVYLCASSSRLASDTGELFFGEGSRLTVL.

The rearrangement uses TRBV6-4 and TRBJ1-2; 7 positions agree with TRBD1. This CDR3 comprises 15 residues. The germline gives CDR1 MRHNA, CDR2 SNTAGT. Trimming at V came to 0 bases and at J to 3 bases, leaving 4 bases not matched to a gene. The CDR3 DNA sequence: TGTGCCAGCAGTGACTCATACAGGGGAGACTATGGCTACACCTTC. This encodes CASSDSYRGDYGYTF.

The rearrangement joins TRBV6-5 to TRBJ2-1, with D hard to call. This CDR3 has 15 residues. The germline V gene encodes CDR1 MNHEY and CDR2 SVGAGI. V was trimmed by 3 bases and J by 2 bases, leaving 11 bases between them. This CDR3 reads CASSYFTRPYNEQFF. The DNA for the CDR3 is TGTGCCAGCAGTTATTTCACCAGGCCCTACAATGAGCAGTTCTTC.

The rearrangement joins TRBV6-5 to TRBJ2-7, with D possibly being TRBD1 (5 bases). CDR3 length: 15 residues. V was shortened by 3 bases and J by 3 bases, with 15 bases between the two germline ends. The germline V gene has CDR1 MNHEY and CDR2 SVGAGI. The CDR3 DNA follows: TGTGCCAGCAGTTATGTAGGGTTCAGGGTCTACGAGCAGTACTTC. It encodes CASSYVGFRVYEQYF.

This clone was picked up a small number of times. The V gene is TRBV5-1, the J gene TRBJ2-7; 10 bases align to TRBD2. The CDR3 is 16 residues long. The V segment lost 3 bases and the J segment 5 bases; nucleotides outside the gene matches: 11. The V gene's germline CDR1 is SGHRS and CDR2 YFSETQ. Here the CDR3 DNA reads TGCGCCAGCAGCTCTCTAGCGGGAGATGGGGACAACGAGCAGTACTTC. Its translation: CASSSLAGDGDNEQYF.

The chain links TRBV18 to TRBJ1-1, with 9 bases matching TRBD1. With V trimmed by 3 bases and J by 1 base, 6 bases remained unmatched. Germline loops: CDR1 KGHSH, CDR2 LQKENI. The CDR3 runs 16 residues. For the CDR3, the DNA is TGTGCCAGCTCACCGAGGACAGGGGCCTGGAACACTGAAGCTTTCTTT. Translating gives CASSPRTGAWNTEAFF. Drawing the rest from reference TRBV18 and TRBJ1-1, the complete variable domain is NAGVMQNPRHLVRRRGQEARLRCSPMKGHSHVYWYRQLPEEGLKFMVYLQKENIIDESGMPKERFSAEFPKEGPSILRIQQVVRGDSAAYFCASSPRTGAWNTEAFFGQGTRLTVV.

J is TRBJ1-4 and V is TRBV24-1; weak D call: TRBD1 (6 bases). Trimming removed 4 bases from V and 8 bases from J, with 19 bases in between. CDR3 length: 16 amino acids. Germline CDR1 KGHDR, CDR2 SFDVKD. DNA of the CDR3: TGTGCCACCAGTGAGGGCCGACAGGCGAAAGACGAAAAACTGTTTTTT. Translated, it gives CATSEGRQAKDEKLFF.

The chain combines TRBV2 with TRBJ1-1; tentatively, D is TRBD1 (5 bases). The V gene's germline CDR1 is SNHLY and CDR2 FYNNEI. The V and J ends lost 5 bases and 5 bases respectively, with 12 bases between them. This CDR3 contains 13 residues. The CDR3 nucleotides are TGTGCCAGCAGTTTTACGGGGGGGACTGAAGCTTTCTTT. Translating gives CASSFTGGTEAFF.